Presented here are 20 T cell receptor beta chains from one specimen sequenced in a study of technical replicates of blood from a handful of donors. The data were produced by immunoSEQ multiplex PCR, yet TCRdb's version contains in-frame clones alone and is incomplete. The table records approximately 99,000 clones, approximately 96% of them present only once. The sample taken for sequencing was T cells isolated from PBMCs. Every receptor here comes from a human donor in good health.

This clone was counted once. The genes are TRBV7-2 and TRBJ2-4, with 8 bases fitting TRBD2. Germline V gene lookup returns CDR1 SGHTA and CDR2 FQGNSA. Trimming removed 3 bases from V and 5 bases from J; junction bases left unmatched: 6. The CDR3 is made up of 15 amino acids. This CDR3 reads CASSFLREVENIQYF. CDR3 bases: TGTGCCAGCAGCTTTTTGCGGGAGGTTGAAAACATTCAGTACTTC.

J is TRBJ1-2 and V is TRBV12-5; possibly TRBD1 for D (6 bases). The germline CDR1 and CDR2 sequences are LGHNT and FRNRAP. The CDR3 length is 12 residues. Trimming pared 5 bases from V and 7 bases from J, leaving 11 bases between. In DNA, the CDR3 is TGTGCTAGTGGTACACAGGGCATTGGCTACACCTTC. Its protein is CASGTQGIGYTF.

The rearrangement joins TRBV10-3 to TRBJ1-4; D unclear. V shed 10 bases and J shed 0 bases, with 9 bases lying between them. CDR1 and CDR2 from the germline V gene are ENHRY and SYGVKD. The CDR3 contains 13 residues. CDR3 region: CATYSATNEKLFF. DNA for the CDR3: TGTGCCACCTACAGTGCAACTAATGAAAAACTGTTTTTT.

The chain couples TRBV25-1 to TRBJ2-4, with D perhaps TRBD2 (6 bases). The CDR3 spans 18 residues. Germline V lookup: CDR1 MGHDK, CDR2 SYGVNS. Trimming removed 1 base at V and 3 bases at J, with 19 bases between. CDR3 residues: CASSESLAGLSGKNIQYF. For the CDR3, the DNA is TGTGCCAGCAGTGAATCTCTGGCGGGACTTAGTGGCAAAAACATTCAGTACTTC.

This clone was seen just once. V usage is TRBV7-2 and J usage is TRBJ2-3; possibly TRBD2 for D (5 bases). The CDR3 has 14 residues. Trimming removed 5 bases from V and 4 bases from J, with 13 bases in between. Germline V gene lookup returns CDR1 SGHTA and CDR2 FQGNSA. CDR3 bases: TGTGCCAGCAGCCCCGGCGGACTTCCAGATACGCAGTATTTT. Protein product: CASSPGGLPDTQYF.

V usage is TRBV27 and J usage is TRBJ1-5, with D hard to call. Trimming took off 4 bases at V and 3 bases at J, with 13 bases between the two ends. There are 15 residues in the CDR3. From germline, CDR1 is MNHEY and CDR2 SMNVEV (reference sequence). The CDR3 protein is CASSYISGANQPQHF. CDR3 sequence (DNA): TGTGCCAGCAGTTACATCTCAGGTGCCAATCAGCCCCAGCATTTT.

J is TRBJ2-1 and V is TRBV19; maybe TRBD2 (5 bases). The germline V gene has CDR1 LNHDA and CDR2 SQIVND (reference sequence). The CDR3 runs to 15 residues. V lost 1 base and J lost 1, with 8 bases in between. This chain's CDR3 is CASSIVGLSYNEQFF. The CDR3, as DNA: TGTGCCAGTAGTATAGTAGGACTTTCCTACAATGAGCAGTTCTTC.

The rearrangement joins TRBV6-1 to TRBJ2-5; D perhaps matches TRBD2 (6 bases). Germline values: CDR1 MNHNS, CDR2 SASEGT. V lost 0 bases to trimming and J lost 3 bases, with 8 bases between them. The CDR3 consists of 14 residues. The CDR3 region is CASSEAGLKETQYF. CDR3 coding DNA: TGTGCCAGCAGTGAAGCAGGACTAAAAGAGACCCAGTACTTC.

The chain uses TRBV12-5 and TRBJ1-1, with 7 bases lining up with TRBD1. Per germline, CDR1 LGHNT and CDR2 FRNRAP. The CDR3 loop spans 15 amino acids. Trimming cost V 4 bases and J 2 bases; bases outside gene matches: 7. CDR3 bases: TGTGCTAGTGGTTCCACAGGGGTGGAAAACACTGAAGCTTTCTTT. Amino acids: CASGSTGVENTEAFF. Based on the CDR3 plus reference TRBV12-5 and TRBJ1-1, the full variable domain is DARVTQTPRHKVTEMGQEVTMRCQPILGHNTVFWYRQTMMQGLELLAYFRNRAPLDDSGMPKDRFSAEMPDATLATLKIQPSEPRDSAVYFCASGSTGVENTEAFFGQGTRLTVV.

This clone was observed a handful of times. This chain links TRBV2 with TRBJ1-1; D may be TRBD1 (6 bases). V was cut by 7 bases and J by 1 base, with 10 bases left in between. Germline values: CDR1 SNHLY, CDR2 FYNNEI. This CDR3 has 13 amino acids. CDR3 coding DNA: TGTGCCAGCACCAGGGACACGAACACTGAAGCTTTCTTT. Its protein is CASTRDTNTEAFF.

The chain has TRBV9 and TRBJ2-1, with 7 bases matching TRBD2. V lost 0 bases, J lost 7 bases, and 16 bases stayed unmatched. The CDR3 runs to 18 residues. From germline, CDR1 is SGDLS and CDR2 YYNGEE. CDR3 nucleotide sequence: TGTGCCAGCAGCGTAGGGTCGGCTCCGGGACTAATTATGAATGAGCAGTTCTTC. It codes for CASSVGSAPGLIMNEQFF.

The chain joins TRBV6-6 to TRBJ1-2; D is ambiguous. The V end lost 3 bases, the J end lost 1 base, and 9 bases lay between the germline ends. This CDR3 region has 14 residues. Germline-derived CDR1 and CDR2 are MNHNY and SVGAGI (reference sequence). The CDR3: CASSYHPSNYGYTF. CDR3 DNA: TGTGCCAGCAGTTATCACCCCAGTAACTATGGCTACACCTTC.

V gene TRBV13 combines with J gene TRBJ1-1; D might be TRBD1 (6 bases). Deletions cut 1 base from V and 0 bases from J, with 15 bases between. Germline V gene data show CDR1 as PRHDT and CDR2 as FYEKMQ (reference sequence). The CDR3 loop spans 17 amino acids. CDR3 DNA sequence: TGTGCCAGCAGCTTAGAAACAGGGTCTAGCATGAACACTGAAGCTTTCTTT. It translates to CASSLETGSSMNTEAFF.

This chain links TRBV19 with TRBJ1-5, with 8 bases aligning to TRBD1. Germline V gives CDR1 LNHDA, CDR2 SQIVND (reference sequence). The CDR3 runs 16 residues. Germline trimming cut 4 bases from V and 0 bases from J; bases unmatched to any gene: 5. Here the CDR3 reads CASSTLQGGSNQPQHF. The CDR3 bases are TGTGCCAGTAGTACCCTACAGGGGGGTAGCAATCAGCCCCAGCATTTT.

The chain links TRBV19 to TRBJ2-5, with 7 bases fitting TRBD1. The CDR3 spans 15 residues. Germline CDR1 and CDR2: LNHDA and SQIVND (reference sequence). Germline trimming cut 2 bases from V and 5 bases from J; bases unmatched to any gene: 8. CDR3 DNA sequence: TGTGCCAGTAGTATACTTAGAGGGGGCGGGGAGACCCAGTACTTC. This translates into CASSILRGGGETQYF.

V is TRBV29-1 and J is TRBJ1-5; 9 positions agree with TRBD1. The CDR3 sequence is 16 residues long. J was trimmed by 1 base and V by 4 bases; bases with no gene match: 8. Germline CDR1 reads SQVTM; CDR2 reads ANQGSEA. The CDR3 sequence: CSVGGEGTGSNQPQHF. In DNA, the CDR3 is TGCAGCGTTGGAGGGGAGGGGACAGGGAGCAATCAGCCCCAGCATTTT.

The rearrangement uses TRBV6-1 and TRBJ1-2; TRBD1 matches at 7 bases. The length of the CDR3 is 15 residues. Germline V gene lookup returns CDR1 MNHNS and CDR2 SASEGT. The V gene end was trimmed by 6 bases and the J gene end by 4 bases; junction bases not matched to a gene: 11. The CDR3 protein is CASRKGAGSSYGYTF. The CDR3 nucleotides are TGTGCCAGCAGAAAGGGGGCAGGGTCGAGCTATGGCTACACCTTC.

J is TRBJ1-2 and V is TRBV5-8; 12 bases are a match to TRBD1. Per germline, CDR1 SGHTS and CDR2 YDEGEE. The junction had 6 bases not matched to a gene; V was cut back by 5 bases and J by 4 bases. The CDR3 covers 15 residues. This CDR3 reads CASSSPGQGAYGYTF. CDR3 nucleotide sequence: TGTGCCAGCAGTTCTCCGGGACAGGGGGCCTATGGCTACACCTTC.

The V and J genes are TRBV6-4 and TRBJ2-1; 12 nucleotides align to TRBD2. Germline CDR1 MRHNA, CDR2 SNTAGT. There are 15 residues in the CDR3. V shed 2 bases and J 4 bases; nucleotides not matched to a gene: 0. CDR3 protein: CASSDGTSGYNEQFF. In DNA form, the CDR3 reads TGTGCCAGCAGTGACGGGACTAGCGGGTACAATGAGCAGTTCTTC.

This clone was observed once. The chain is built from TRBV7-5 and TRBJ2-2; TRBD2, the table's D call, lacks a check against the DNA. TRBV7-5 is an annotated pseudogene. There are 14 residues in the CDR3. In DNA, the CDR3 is TGTGCCAGGAGGGAAGCAGGGAGGAGGGGGGAGCTGTTTTTT. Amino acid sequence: CARREAGRRGELFF.